Listed below are T cell receptor beta chains from one sample, sequenced in a study of blood T cell repertoires in COVID-19. The data were produced by immunoSEQ multiplex PCR, yet TCRdb's version contains in-frame clones alone and is incomplete. The sample includes 280,000 or so clones, roughly 88% of them seen just once. The sequencing input was PBMCs or T cells enriched from blood (not recorded which). Source of these receptors: a man aged 25-40 years who had recovered from COVID-19. Both conserved end residues are part of each CDR3. A D gene is named only where the DNA matches it firmly. Size is stated for part of the rows, as once, few or many counts, or as a class when the clone is expanded.

j_call	v_call	clone_size	d_call	cdr3_nt	cdr3_aa
TRBJ2-7	TRBV10-1	once	.	TGCGCCAGCAGTGAGTCAGGGGACTCTAACTACGAGCAGTACTTC	CASSESGDSNYEQYF
TRBJ2-6	TRBV18	.	.	TGTGCCAGCTCCATTACGCCGAGCTCTGGGGCCAACGTCCTGACTTTC	CASSITPSSGANVLTF
TRBJ1-2	TRBV5-1	.	TRBD1	TGCGCCAGCAGCTTGGGTCAGGGGGCGCAGATTGGCTACACCTTC	CASSLGQGAQIGYTF
TRBJ1-2	TRBV14	once	.	TGTGCCAGCAGCCAAGATAATATCAACTATGGCTACACCTTC	CASSQDNINYGYTF
TRBJ1-1	TRBV4-2	few	.	TGTGCCAGCAGCCATGGGGCCACGGCAGGGAAGAACACTGAAGCTTTCTTT	CASSHGATAGKNTEAFF
TRBJ2-7	TRBV7-2	few	TRBD2	TGTGCCAGCAGCTCAGGTAGCGGGGGAAGGTACGAGCAGTACTTC	CASSSGSGGRYEQYF
TRBJ2-7	TRBV6-5	.	.	TGTGCCAGCAGTACCTCAGGCGGCCGGGGCTACGAGCAGTACTTC	CASSTSGGRGYEQYF
TRBJ2-1	TRBV11-3	.	TRBD1	TGTGCCAGCAGCTCCGGACAGGGCGCATACAATGAGCAGTTCTTC	CASSSGQGAYNEQFF
TRBJ2-3	TRBV28	.	.	TGTGCCAGCAGAACAGAGGATACGCAGTATTTT	CASRTEDTQYF
TRBJ1-4	TRBV6-5	.	.	TGTGCCAGCTCACGCGTGGGGGGGCGAGAAAAACTGTTTTTT	CASSRVGGREKLFF
TRBJ2-7	TRBV3-1/TRBV3-2	.	.	TGTGCCAGCAGCCACAACGACAGCCACTACGAGCAGTACTTC	CASSHNDSHYEQYF
TRBJ1-2	TRBV6-4	.	TRBD1	TGTGCCAGCCGAATACCTCCCCGGGACAGGGAGAAAGACGACTATGGCTACACCTTC	CASRIPPRDREKDDYGYTF
TRBJ1-5	TRBV2	.	.	TGTGCCAGCAGCAGGGAGGGCAATCAGCCCCAGCATTTT	CASSREGNQPQHF
TRBJ1-5	TRBV5-1	.	TRBD1	TGCGCCAGGCGGACAGGGGCCCAAGTTAGCAATCAGCCCCAGCATTTT	CARRTGAQVSNQPQHF
TRBJ2-3	TRBV4-1	.	TRBD1	TGCGCCAGCAGCCCGACAGGGCTCGCAGATACGCAGTATTTT	CASSPTGLADTQYF
TRBJ1-5	TRBV18	.	TRBD1	TGTGCCAGCTCACAGGGACAGGGGCGGGCTCAGCCCCAGCATTTT	CASSQGQGRAQPQHF
TRBJ2-1	TRBV4-3	.	.	TGCGCCAGCAGCCAAGACCTGGGGGCGGATGAGCAGTTCTTC	CASSQDLGADEQFF
TRBJ2-2	TRBV4-3	.	TRBD1	TGCGCCAGCAGCGACAGGGGCCCGACCGGGGAGCTGTTTTTT	CASSDRGPTGELFF
TRBJ2-2	TRBV11-3	.	TRBD1	TGTGCCAGCAGGAGGACAGGGACCACCGGGGAGCTGTTTTTT	CASRRTGTTGELFF
TRBJ2-1	TRBV11-3	.	TRBD2	TGTGCCAGCAGCTTAGATCCCGGGGGGGGTGGCCTCTTATACAATGAGCAGTTCTTC	CASSLDPGGGGLLYNEQFF